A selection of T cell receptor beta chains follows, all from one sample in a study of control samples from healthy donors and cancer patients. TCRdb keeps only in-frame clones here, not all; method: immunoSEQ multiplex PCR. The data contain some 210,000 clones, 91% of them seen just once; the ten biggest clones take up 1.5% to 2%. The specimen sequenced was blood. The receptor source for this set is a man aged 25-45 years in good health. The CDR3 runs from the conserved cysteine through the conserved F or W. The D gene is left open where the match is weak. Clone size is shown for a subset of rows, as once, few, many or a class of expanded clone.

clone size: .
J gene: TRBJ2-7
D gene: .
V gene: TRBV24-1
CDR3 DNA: TGTGCCACCAGTGAGCAGGGAGCGGAGCAGTACTTC
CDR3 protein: CATSEQGAEQYF

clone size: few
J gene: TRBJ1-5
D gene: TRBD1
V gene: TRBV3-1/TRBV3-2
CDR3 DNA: TGTGCCAGCAGCCCCAGGGGGCGAAGTCAGCCCCAGCATTTT
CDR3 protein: CASSPRGRSQPQHF

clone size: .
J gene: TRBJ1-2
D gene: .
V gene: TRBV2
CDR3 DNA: TGTGCCAGCAAGAGAAGTGGCTGGGACTATGGCTACACCTTC
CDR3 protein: CASKRSGWDYGYTF

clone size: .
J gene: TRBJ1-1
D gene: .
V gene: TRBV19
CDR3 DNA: TGTGCCAGTAGTACCACAGGGTTCACTGAAGCTTTCTTT
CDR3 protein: CASSTTGFTEAFF

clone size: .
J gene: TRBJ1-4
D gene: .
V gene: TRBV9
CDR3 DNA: TGTGCCAGCAGCCCCCTAGGTGGAGAAAAACTGTTTTTT
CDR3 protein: CASSPLGGEKLFF

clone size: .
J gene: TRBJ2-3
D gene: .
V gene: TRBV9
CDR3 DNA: TGTGCCAGCAGCGTAGAAGGTAGGCCAGATACGCAGTATTTT
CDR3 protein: CASSVEGRPDTQYF

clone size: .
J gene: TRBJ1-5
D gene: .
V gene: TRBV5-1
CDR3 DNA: TGCGCCAGCAGCTTCTCAGGTAGCAATCAGCCCCAGCATTTT
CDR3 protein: CASSFSGSNQPQHF

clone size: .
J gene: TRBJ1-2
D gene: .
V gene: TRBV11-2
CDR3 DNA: TGTGCCTCAGCGGCGATAAGGTCAGCAAGAAACTATGGCTACACCTTC
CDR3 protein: CASAAIRSARNYGYTF

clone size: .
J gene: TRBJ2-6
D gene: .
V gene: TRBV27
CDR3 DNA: TGTGCCAGCCTGACAGTTAGGGGTACTGGGGCCAACGTCCTGACTTTC
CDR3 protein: CASLTVRGTGANVLTF

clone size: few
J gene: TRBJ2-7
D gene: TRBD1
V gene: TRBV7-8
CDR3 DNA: TGTGCCAGCAGCTTAGCGACAGGGTCCTACGAGCAGTACTTC
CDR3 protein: CASSLATGSYEQYF

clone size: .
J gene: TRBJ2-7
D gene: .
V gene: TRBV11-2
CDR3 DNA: TGTGCCAGCAGCGCGGCGGGCAGAAACTACGAGCAGTACTTC
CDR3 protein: CASSAAGRNYEQYF

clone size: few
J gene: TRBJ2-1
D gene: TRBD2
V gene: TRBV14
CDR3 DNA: TGTGCCAGCAGCCCTGTGGCGGGGGGTACCGAGCAGTTCTTC
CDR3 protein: CASSPVAGGTEQFF

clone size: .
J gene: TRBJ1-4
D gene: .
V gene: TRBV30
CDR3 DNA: TGTGCCTGGGGGGGGCTGGAGGGTGAAAAACTGTTTTTT
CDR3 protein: CAWGGLEGEKLFF

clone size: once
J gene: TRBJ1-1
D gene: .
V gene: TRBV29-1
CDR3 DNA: TGCAGCGTTGAAAGGTCCGGTTGGGGAAACGCTGAAGCTTTCTTT
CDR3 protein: CSVERSGWGNAEAFF

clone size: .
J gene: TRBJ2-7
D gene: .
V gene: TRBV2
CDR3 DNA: TGTGCCAGCCTCAAAGGGACCGAGGGGTTGTTGTCCTACGAGCAGTACTTC
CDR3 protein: CASLKGTEGLLSYEQYF

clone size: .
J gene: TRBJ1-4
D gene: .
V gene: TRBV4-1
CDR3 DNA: TGCGCCAGCAGCCAGCCCCCAGACCGAAAGTTAGGTGAAAAACTGTTTTTT
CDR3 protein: CASSQPPDRKLGEKLFF

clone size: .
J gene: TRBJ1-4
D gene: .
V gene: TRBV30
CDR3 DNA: TGTGCCTGGAGTGACACAAGAGAAAAACTGTTTTTT
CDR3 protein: CAWSDTREKLFF

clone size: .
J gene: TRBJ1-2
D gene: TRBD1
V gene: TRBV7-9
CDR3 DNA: TGTGCCAGCAGCTTAAGAACGAGCAGGGGGCGCTTGGATGGCTACACCTTC
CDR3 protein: CASSLRTSRGRLDGYTF

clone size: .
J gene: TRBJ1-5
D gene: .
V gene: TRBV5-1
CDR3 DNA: TGCGCCAGCAGTCCGGTGGCAGGGGACAATCAGCCCCAGCATTTT
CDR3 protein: CASSPVAGDNQPQHF

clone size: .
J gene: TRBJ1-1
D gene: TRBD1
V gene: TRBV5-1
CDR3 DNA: TGCGCCAGCAGCTTGTCGGGACAGGCTTTTGCTGAAGCTTTCTTT
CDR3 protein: CASSLSGQAFAEAFF

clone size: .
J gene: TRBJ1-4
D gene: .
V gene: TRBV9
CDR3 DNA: TGTGCCAGCAGCCCCGTGAGTGCAACTAATGAAAAACTGTTTTTT
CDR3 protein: CASSPVSATNEKLFF

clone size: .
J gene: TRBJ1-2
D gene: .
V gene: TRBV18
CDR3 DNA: TGTGCCAGCTCACCACAGGGGAGCGACTATGGCTACACCTTC
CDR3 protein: CASSPQGSDYGYTF

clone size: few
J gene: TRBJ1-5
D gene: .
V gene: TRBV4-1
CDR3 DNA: TGCGCCAGCAGCCAGTCTAGGTTCAGCAATCAGCCCCAGCATTTT
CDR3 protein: CASSQSRFSNQPQHF

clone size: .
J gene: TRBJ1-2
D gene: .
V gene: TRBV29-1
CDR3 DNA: TGCAGCGTTGAGGATGGCAGGGACTATGGCTACACCTTC
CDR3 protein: CSVEDGRDYGYTF

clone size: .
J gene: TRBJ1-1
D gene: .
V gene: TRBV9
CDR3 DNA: TGTGCCAGCAGCGACCGCGGAAGGGGTGAAGCTTTCTTT
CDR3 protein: CASSDRGRGEAFF

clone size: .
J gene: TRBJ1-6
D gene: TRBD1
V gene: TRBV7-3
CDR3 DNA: TGTGCCAGCAGCGGGACAGCAAATTCACCCCTCCACTTT
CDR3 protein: CASSGTANSPLHF

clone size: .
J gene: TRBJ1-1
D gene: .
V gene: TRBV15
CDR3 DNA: TGTGCCACCAGCCCTCTACGGCAGGCGCTAAAGCCTGAAGCTTTCTTT
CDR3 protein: CATSPLRQALKPEAFF

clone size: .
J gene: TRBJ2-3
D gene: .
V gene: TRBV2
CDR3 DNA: TGTGCCAGCAGTCCCCAGCTTTCGAGCACAGATACGCAGTATTTT
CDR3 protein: CASSPQLSSTDTQYF

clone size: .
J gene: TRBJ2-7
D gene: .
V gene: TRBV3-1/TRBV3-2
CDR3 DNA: TGTGCCAGCAGCCAAAGGTACGAGCAGTACTTC
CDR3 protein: CASSQRYEQYF

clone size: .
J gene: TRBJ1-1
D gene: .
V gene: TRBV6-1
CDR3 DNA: TGTGCCAGCAGTCCCCCGGCTGGGAACACTGAAGCTTTCTTT
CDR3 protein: CASSPPAGNTEAFF

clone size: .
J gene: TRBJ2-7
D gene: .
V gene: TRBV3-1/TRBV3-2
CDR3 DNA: TGTGCCAGCAGCACTAGAGGGGGGGGGCTATACGAGCAGTACTTC
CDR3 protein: CASSTRGGGLYEQYF

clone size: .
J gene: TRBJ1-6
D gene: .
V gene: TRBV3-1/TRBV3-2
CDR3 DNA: TGTGCCAGCAGCCAAGATGTTTCGGGGGCTTTTAATTCACCCCTCCACTTT
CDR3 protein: CASSQDVSGAFNSPLHF

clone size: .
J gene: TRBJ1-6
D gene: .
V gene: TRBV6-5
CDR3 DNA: TGTGCCAGCAGTTATTTCTGGACGGCAAATTCACCCCTCCACTTT
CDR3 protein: CASSYFWTANSPLHF

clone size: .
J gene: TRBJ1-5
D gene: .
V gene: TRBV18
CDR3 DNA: TGTGCCAGCTCACCAAACGGACAGAATAGCAATCAGCCCCAGCATTTT
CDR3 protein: CASSPNGQNSNQPQHF

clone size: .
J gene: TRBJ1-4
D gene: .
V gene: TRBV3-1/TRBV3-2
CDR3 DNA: TGTGCCAGCAGCCAATTCGGGGGTCCTAATGAAAAACTGTTTTTT
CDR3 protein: CASSQFGGPNEKLFF

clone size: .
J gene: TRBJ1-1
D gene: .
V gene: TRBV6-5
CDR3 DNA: TGTGCCAGCCAGGGAGGCACTGAAGCTTTCTTT
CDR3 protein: CASQGGTEAFF

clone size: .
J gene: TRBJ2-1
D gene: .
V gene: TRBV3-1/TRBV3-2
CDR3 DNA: TGTGCCAGCAGCCCACGTTTTGGGGGGAGCTACAATGAGCAGTTCTTC
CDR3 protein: CASSPRFGGSYNEQFF

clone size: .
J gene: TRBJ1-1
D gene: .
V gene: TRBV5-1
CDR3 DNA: TGCGCCAGCAGCCCGGGACCGAGAAGGGGCACTGAAGCTTTCTTT
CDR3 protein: CASSPGPRRGTEAFF

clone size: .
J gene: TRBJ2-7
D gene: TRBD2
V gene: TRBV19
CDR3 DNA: TGTGCCACCCAGCCCGGGTCGGTAGCGGGGAGAACCTACGAGCAGTACTTC
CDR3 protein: CATQPGSVAGRTYEQYF

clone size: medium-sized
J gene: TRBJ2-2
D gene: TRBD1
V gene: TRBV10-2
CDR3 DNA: TGCGCCAGCTGGGCCGGGACAGGGAACACCGGGGAGCTGTTTTTT
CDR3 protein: CASWAGTGNTGELFF

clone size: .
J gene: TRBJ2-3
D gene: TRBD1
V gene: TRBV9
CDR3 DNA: TGTGCCAGCAGCGTAGGCGGGACAGGCCTCACAGATACGCAGTATTTT
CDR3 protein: CASSVGGTGLTDTQYF

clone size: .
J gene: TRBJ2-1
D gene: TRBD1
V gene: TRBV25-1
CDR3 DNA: TGTGCCAGCAGTGACGGACAGGGGGCTTACAATGAGCAGTTCTTC
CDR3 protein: CASSDGQGAYNEQFF

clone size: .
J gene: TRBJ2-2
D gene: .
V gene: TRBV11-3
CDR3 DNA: TGTGCCAGCAGCCCTGGGGGGATTAAGGGCGGGGAGCTGTTTTTT
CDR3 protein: CASSPGGIKGGELFF

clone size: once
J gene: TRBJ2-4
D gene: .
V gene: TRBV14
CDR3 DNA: TGTGCCAGCAGCCAAGGGCAGGGGGGAAACATTCAGTACTTC
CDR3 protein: CASSQGQGGNIQYF

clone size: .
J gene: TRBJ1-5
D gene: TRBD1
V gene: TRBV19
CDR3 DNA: TGTGCCAGTAGTAGCTCAGGGGGTTATCAGCCCCAGCATTTT
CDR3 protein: CASSSSGGYQPQHF

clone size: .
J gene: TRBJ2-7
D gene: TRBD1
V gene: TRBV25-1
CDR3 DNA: TGTGCCAGCAGTGAATTGCGACAGGGACGTTACGAGCAGTACTTC
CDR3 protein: CASSELRQGRYEQYF

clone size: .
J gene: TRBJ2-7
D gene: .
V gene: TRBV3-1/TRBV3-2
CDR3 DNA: TGTGCCAGCAGCCTGAAATTCTACGAGCAGTACTTC
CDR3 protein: CASSLKFYEQYF

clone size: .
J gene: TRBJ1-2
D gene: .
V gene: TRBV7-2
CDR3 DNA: TGTGCCAGCAGCTCCAGGGATTCGGGTGGCTACACCTTC
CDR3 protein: CASSSRDSGGYTF

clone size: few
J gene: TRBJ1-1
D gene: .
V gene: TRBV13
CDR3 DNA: TGTGCCAGCAGTTTTAGGATCAGGGTGAACACTGAAGCTTTCTTT
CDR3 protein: CASSFRIRVNTEAFF

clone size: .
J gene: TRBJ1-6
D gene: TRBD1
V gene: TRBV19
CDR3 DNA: TGTGCCAGTAGTCCCACTCGGACAGGGGTCCTATTCTCACCCCTCCACTTT
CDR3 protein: CASSPTRTGVLFSPLHF

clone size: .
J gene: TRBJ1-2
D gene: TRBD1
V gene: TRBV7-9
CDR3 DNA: TGTGCCAGCAGCCATGACCGGACAGGTGGCTACACCTTC
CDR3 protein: CASSHDRTGGYTF

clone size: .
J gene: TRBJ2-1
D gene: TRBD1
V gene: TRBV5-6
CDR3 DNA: TGTGCCAGCAGCCCAGACAGGGCAGGTTACAATGAGCAGTTCTTC
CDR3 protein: CASSPDRAGYNEQFF

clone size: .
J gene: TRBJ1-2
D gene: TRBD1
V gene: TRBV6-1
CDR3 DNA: TGTGCCAGCAGTGAAGCGCTATCGGGACAGTACTATGGCTACACCTTC
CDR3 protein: CASSEALSGQYYGYTF

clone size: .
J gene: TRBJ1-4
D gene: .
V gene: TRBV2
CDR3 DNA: TGTGCCAGCAAGGGCCAAACAACTAATGAAAAACTGTTTTTT
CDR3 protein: CASKGQTTNEKLFF

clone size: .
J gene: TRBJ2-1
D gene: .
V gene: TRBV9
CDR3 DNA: TGTGCCAGCAGCGCGCAACTAGGGCTCTACAATGAGCAGTTCTTC
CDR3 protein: CASSAQLGLYNEQFF

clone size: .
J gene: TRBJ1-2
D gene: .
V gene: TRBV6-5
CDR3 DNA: TGTGCCAGCACCAAAGGGCTGACTAACTATGGCTACACCTTC
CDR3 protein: CASTKGLTNYGYTF

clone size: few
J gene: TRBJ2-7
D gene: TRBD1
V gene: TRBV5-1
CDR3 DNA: TGCGCCAGCACCCGGACAGGGGGAGCGTCCTACGAGCAGTACTTC
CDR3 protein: CASTRTGGASYEQYF

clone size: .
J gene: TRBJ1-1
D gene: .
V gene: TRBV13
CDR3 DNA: TGTGCCAGCAGCTTGAGGGCAGGGAACACTGAAGCTTTCTTT
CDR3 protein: CASSLRAGNTEAFF

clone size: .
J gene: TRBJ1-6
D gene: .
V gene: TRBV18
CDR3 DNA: TGTGCCAGCTCCCCGATTGCGGGGGGGAATTCACCCCTCCACTTT
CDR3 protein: CASSPIAGGNSPLHF